A selection of T cell receptor beta chains follows, all from one sample in a study of human T cells and chemical hapten exposure. TCRdb analysed the RACE reads with MiXCR anew, one entry per CDR3 protein. The data show a few hundred thousand distinct CDR3 sequences, approximately 5% seen once. The sequenced sample was whole blood, obtained in connection with sensitization to the hapten diphenylcyclopropenone (DPC). The receptors originated from a woman in her 50s with alopecia areata. Some clones in this sample may be carry-over from other donors' samples. Both conserved end residues are part of each CDR3. D genes are given only for firm matches. Clone size is not always given. Where it is, it says once, few, many or a class for expanded clones.

CAISATGLEEQYF,TGTGCCATCAGTGCAACGGGACTAGAAGAGCAGTACTTC,TRBJ2-7,TRBD2,TRBV10-3,many
CASSLEDGGDEQFF,TGTGCCAGCAGTTTGGAGGACGGTGGGGATGAGCAGTTCTTC,TRBJ2-1,NA,TRBV6-2/TRBV6-3,many
CATMRGAGNEQFF,TGTGCCACGATGCGGGGGGCGGGCAATGAGCAGTTCTTC,TRBJ2-1,TRBD2,TRBV6-2/TRBV6-3,few
CASSLGRGAYNEQFF,TGTGCCAGCAGCTTGGGTCGGGGGGCCTACAATGAGCAGTTCTTC,TRBJ2-1,TRBD2,TRBV7-9,many
CASSFRRGGTGELFF,TGTGCCAGCAGCTTCCGAAGGGGAGGCACCGGGGAGCTGTTTTTT,TRBJ2-2,NA,TRBV7-2,NA
CSVSSPAEAFF,TGCAGTGTTAGCTCCCCTGCTGAAGCTTTCTTT,TRBJ1-1,NA,TRBV20-1,NA
CSVDSSNTGELFF,TGCAGCGTTGACAGTTCGAACACCGGGGAGCTGTTTTTT,TRBJ2-2,NA,TRBV29-1,few
CASSIDTGPYTF,TGTGCCAGCAGTATAGACACAGGTCCCTACACCTTC,TRBJ1-2,NA,TRBV12-3/TRBV12-4,many
CASTEGSTDTQYF,TGTGCCAGCACGGAGGGTAGCACAGATACGCAGTATTTT,TRBJ2-3,NA,TRBV6-6,NA
CASRQDTGELFF,TGTGCCAGCAGACAGGACACCGGGGAGCTGTTTTTT,TRBJ2-2,NA,TRBV3-1,NA
CASSSRIKRRNTEAFF,TGTGCCAGCAGCTCCAGAATTAAAAGGAGGAACACTGAAGCTTTCTTT,TRBJ1-1,NA,TRBV12-3/TRBV12-4,many
CASRQGGYEQYF,TGTGCCAGCCGACAGGGAGGCTACGAGCAGTACTTC,TRBJ2-7,NA,TRBV28,many
CASSQEGRHTDTQYF,TGTGCCAGCAGCCAAGAGGGCCGACACACAGATACGCAGTATTTT,TRBJ2-3,NA,TRBV3-1,many
CSASQIAGDRYEQYF,TGCAGTGCCAGCCAAATAGCGGGAGACCGGTACGAGCAGTACTTC,TRBJ2-7,TRBD2,TRBV20-1,NA
CSAPTPAGYTF,TGCAGTGCTCCCACCCCCGCCGGCTACACCTTC,TRBJ1-2,NA,TRBV20-1,few
CSAIPGARNTEAFF,TGCAGTGCTATTCCCGGGGCGAGGAACACTGAAGCTTTCTTT,TRBJ1-1,NA,TRBV20-1,NA
CASSFSELRHYEQYF,TGTGCCAGCAGCTTCTCCGAATTGCGGCACTACGAGCAGTACTTC,TRBJ2-7,NA,TRBV11-2,few
CASRAGSGYTF,TGTGCCAGCAGAGCAGGGAGCGGCTACACCTTC,TRBJ1-2,NA,TRBV9,NA
CASSHGGLNTEAFF,TGTGCCAGCAGTCACGGGGGGCTCAACACTGAAGCTTTCTTT,TRBJ1-1,NA,TRBV12-3/TRBV12-4,many
CASSEGGFSGNTIYF,TGTGCCAGCAGTGAGGGTGGATTCTCTGGAAACACCATATATTTT,TRBJ1-3,NA,TRBV2,many
CASSQVKTRDRMNEQFF,TGTGCCAGCAGCCAAGTGAAAACCCGGGACAGAATGAATGAGCAGTTCTTC,TRBJ2-1,TRBD1,TRBV14,few
CASSWTGTSGRGEQYF,TGTGCCAGCAGTTGGACCGGGACTAGCGGGAGGGGCGAGCAGTACTTC,TRBJ2-7,TRBD2,TRBV12-3/TRBV12-4,NA
CSASPVSEQGGPDTQYF,TGCAGTGCTAGCCCAGTGTCGGAACAGGGGGGTCCAGATACGCAGTATTTT,TRBJ2-3,TRBD1,TRBV20-1,few
CASSVDLDRAQETQYF,TGTGCCAGCAGCGTAGACCTAGACAGGGCACAAGAGACCCAGTACTTC,TRBJ2-5,TRBD1,TRBV9,few
CASSPGGLNYGYTF,TGTGCCAGCTCACCCGGGGGCCTAAACTATGGCTACACCTTC,TRBJ1-2,NA,TRBV18,many
CASSPAGTGQEQFF,TGTGCCAGCAGCCCGGCCGGGACAGGACAGGAGCAGTTCTTC,TRBJ2-1,TRBD1,TRBV7-9,many
CSASDSGSGNQPQHF,TGCAGTGCTAGCGATTCAGGGTCGGGCAATCAGCCCCAGCATTTT,TRBJ1-5,NA,TRBV20-1,NA
CASSPPGQGVSNYGYTF,TGTGCCAGTAGTCCTCCGGGACAGGGAGTGTCTAACTATGGCTACACCTTC,TRBJ1-2,TRBD1,TRBV19,few